A selection of T cell receptor beta chains follows, all from one sample in a study of CD8 T cells in ankylosing spondylitis. TCRdb itself ran the 5' RACE reads through MiXCR, one entry per CDR3 protein. The data hold about 450,000 distinct CDR3 sequences, with about 25% observed a single time. The sequenced material came from blood, either unsorted or a sorted T cell fraction (not recorded which). Receptor source: a male donor with ankylosing spondylitis. Both conserved end residues are part of each CDR3. A D gene is named only where the DNA matches it firmly. Clone sizes are given selectively: once, few, many, or a class where the clone is expanded.

d_call j_call clone_size v_call cdr3_nt cdr3_aa
TRBD1 TRBJ2-6 few TRBV29-1 TGCAGCGTTGGAACCGGGACAGGGGGCGCAGTAAGGGCCAACGTCCTGACTTTC CSVGTGTGGAVRANVLTF
NA TRBJ2-7 many TRBV15 TGTGCCACCAGCAGAGATGCTTCCAGGGCCCACGAGCAGTACTTC CATSRDASRAHEQYF
NA TRBJ1-2 few TRBV5-1 TGCGCCAGCAGCCCCGGTTCAGGCCCGGGGTATGGCTACACCTTC CASSPGSGPGYGYTF
NA TRBJ2-6 NA TRBV5-1 TGCGCCAGCAGCCCAGACCTCTCTGGGGCCAACGTCCTGACTTTC CASSPDLSGANVLTF
NA TRBJ1-1 few TRBV10-3 TGTGCCACCAAAACCGGGACACGTAACACTGAAGCTTTCTTT CATKTGTRNTEAFF
NA TRBJ2-7 NA TRBV20-1 TGCAGTGCTAGCCTAGCGCATAGCTCCTACGAGCAGTACTTC CSASLAHSSYEQYF
TRBD2 TRBJ2-2 few TRBV20-1 TGCAGTGCACAACCTAGTGGGGGGGATACCGGGGAGCTGTTTTTT CSAQPSGGDTGELFF
NA TRBJ2-5 few TRBV24-1 TGTGCCACCAGTGATTCGGGCTACCAAGAGACCCAGTACTTC CATSDSGYQETQYF
NA TRBJ1-2 NA TRBV4-1 TGCGCCAGCAGCCAGGACCATACTAACTATGGCTACACCTTC CASSQDHTNYGYTF
NA TRBJ2-1 NA TRBV7-2 TGTGCCAGCAGCTTAGCTCAGGTTGAGCAGTTCTTC CASSLAQVEQFF
TRBD2 TRBJ2-5 NA TRBV7-2 TGTGCCAGCAGCTTAGGACTAGCGGGCTGGGAGACCCAGTACTTC CASSLGLAGWETQYF
NA TRBJ1-2 few TRBV7-2 TGTGCCAGCAGCTTATATTCGGGTCATGGCTACACCTTC CASSLYSGHGYTF
NA TRBJ2-7 NA TRBV10-3 TGTGCCATCAGTGAGTCAGGGGGTAACTACGAGCAGTACTTC CAISESGGNYEQYF
NA TRBJ2-3 few TRBV2 TGTGCCAGCAGCCGTGGGGTTAGCGGCAACACAGATACGCAGTATTTT CASSRGVSGNTDTQYF
TRBD1 TRBJ1-1 NA TRBV9 TGTGCCAGCAGCGCGACAGGGGGAGGGACTGAAGCTTTCTTT CASSATGGGTEAFF
NA TRBJ2-3 NA TRBV7-6 TGTGCCAGCAGCTTAGAATTGGGGGAAACCTCTACTGGAGATACGCAGTATTTT CASSLELGETSTGDTQYF
NA TRBJ2-5 NA TRBV7-8 TGTGCCAGCGCTGAAGGAGAGACCCAGTACTTC CASAEGETQYF
NA TRBJ2-5 NA TRBV20-1 TGCAGTGCCCCACGGGGTTGGGAGACCCAGTACTTC CSAPRGWETQYF
NA TRBJ2-5 NA TRBV29-1 TGCAGCGTTCTCGGGACACTAGGGGAGACCCAGTACTTC CSVLGTLGETQYF
TRBD2 TRBJ2-2 few TRBV15 TGTGCCACCAGCAGAGATCAAGGTAGCGGGAGGACCGGGGAGCTGTTTTTT CATSRDQGSGRTGELFF
NA TRBJ1-5 once TRBV20-1 TGCAGTGCTAGCGCAGCCAACAATCAGCCCCAGCATTTT CSASAANNQPQHF
NA TRBJ1-4 NA TRBV30 TGTGCCTGGTCTGTGACAGACAATGAAAAACTGTTTTTT CAWSVTDNEKLFF
TRBD1 TRBJ2-7 NA TRBV24-1 TGTGCCACCAGTGATTTTCGGACAGGGACGGACGAGCAGTACTTC CATSDFRTGTDEQYF
NA TRBJ1-3 many TRBV5-1 TGCGCCAGCAGCTTGGAGGTAACTGGAAACACCATATATTTT CASSLEVTGNTIYF
TRBD1 TRBJ1-1 few TRBV5-1 TGCGCCAGCAGCTCGGGACAGGTCCACTGGGTGCTTAGATTT CASSSGQVHWVLRF
TRBD1 TRBJ2-1 NA TRBV12-3/TRBV12-4 TGTGCCAGCAGACCCCGGGACAGGGTTAACAATGAGCAGTTCTTC CASRPRDRVNNEQFF
NA TRBJ2-1 once TRBV27 TGTGCCAGCAGTTTACCCCCAGAGGAGCAGTTCTTC CASSLPPEEQFF
NA TRBJ2-1 NA TRBV6-1 TGTGCCAGCAGTGAAGTTCAGGTTTATGGAGAGCAGTTCTTC CASSEVQVYGEQFF
NA TRBJ2-3 few TRBV29-1 TGCAGCGTTGAAGGAAAAGGCGGGCGCACAGATACGCAGTATTTT CSVEGKGGRTDTQYF
TRBD1 TRBJ2-1 NA TRBV5-1 TGCGCCAGCACCTGGGACAGTGACAATGAGCAGTTCTTC CASTWDSDNEQFF
TRBD1 TRBJ1-3 NA TRBV18 TGTGCCAGCTCATCGACAGGGGTGGAAAACACCATATATTTT CASSSTGVENTIYF
TRBD1 TRBJ1-6 NA TRBV6-5 TGTGCCAGCAGTTACCCTAGGGACAGGGGAAATTCACCCCTCCACTTT CASSYPRDRGNSPLHF
NA TRBJ2-5 NA TRBV7-2 TGTGCCAGCAGTGCAAGGAGAAAAGAGACCCAGTACTTC CASSARRKETQYF
NA TRBJ1-3 many TRBV29-1 TGCAGCGTTGAAAAATTTGGGGAGGCTTACTCTGGAAACACCATATATTTT CSVEKFGEAYSGNTIYF
TRBD1 TRBJ1-5 NA TRBV18 TGTGCCAGCTTTTATCCGACAGGGGAAAATCAGCCCCAGCATTTT CASFYPTGENQPQHF
TRBD2 TRBJ2-2 NA TRBV10-2 TGCGCCAGCAAAACTAGCGGGAGGGGCGCCGGGGAGCTGTTTTTT CASKTSGRGAGELFF
TRBD2 TRBJ2-5 NA TRBV20-1 TGCAGTGCTAGAGGGACTAGCGGGAGAACGGAAGTGACCCAGTACTTC CSARGTSGRTEVTQYF
NA TRBJ1-2 few TRBV7-6 TGTGCCAGCAGCTTAGAGGACCGTAGAGTTTCCGCCTATGGCTACACCTTC CASSLEDRRVSAYGYTF
NA TRBJ1-5 few TRBV5-1 TGCGCCAGCAGCGCAACAGGGAATCAGCCCCAGCATTTT CASSATGNQPQHF
NA TRBJ2-7 NA TRBV7-2 TGTGCCAGCAGCTTAGCGGCAGGGCTCTACTACGAGCAGTACTTC CASSLAAGLYYEQYF
NA TRBJ2-5 NA TRBV12-3/TRBV12-4 TGTGCCAGCAGCTTTAGGACCCACCAAGAGACCCAGTACTTC CASSFRTHQETQYF
TRBD2 TRBJ2-1 NA TRBV5-1 TGCGCCAGCAGGCCCCGACTAGCGGCGGCGTACAATGAGCAGTTCTTC CASRPRLAAAYNEQFF
TRBD1 TRBJ1-2 few TRBV5-1 TGCGCCAGCAGCTCGAGTACAGGGGTTGTGCCGTATGGCTACACCTTC CASSSSTGVVPYGYTF
TRBD1 TRBJ2-2 NA TRBV12-3/TRBV12-4 TGTGCCAGCAGTTCCCCGGACAGGGGGCGCGGAGTCACCGGGGAGCTGTTTTTT CASSSPDRGRGVTGELFF
TRBD2 TRBJ2-5 NA TRBV30 TGTGCCTGGAAGATGGGAGGGCGGAGCGAGACCCAGTACTTC CAWKMGGRSETQYF
TRBD2 TRBJ2-5 few TRBV3-1 TGTGCCAGCAGCGCTCCCGGGAGGCAAGAGACCCAGTACTTC CASSAPGRQETQYF
NA TRBJ1-3 NA TRBV20-1 TGCAGTGCAGGGACCGATACCACTAGAAACACCATATATTTT CSAGTDTTRNTIYF
NA TRBJ1-1 NA TRBV29-1 TGCAGCGTTGAGGGACGGCGGAACACTGAAGCTTTCTTT CSVEGRRNTEAFF
TRBD1 TRBJ2-1 NA TRBV15 TGTGCCACCAGCAGGAGGGACAGGGGTGTCAATGAGCAGTTCTTC CATSRRDRGVNEQFF
NA TRBJ2-3 NA TRBV20-1 TGCAGTGCCCTTAGCGGAAAGATCACAGATACGCAGTATTTT CSALSGKITDTQYF
NA TRBJ2-1 NA TRBV4-2 TGTGCCAGCAGCCAAGTCGGCAGAGGGAATGAGCAGTTCTTC CASSQVGRGNEQFF
NA TRBJ1-1 few TRBV5-5 TGTGCCAGCAGCCCGGGACCCGAGGGAACTGAAGCTTTCTTT CASSPGPEGTEAFF
TRBD2 TRBJ2-1 NA TRBV7-2 TGTGCCAGCAGCTTAGCCGGGACTAGCGGGAGTCTCTACAATGAGCAGTTCTTC CASSLAGTSGSLYNEQFF
NA TRBJ2-7 few TRBV5-1 TGCGCCAGCAGCTTGGACAGTAGCTCCTACGAGCAGTACTTC CASSLDSSSYEQYF
NA TRBJ2-1 NA TRBV6-2/TRBV6-3 TGTGCCAGCAGTTACTCCGCTCCAGAGTACAATGAGCAGTTCTTC CASSYSAPEYNEQFF